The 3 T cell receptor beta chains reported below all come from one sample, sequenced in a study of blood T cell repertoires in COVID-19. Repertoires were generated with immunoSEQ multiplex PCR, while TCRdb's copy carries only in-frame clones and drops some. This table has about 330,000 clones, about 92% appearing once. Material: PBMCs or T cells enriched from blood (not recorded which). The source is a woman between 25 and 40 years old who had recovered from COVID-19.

CDR3 nucleotides: TGTGCCAGCAGAGACGGACTAGCAGGTGAGCAGTTCTTC. Residues: CASRDGLAGEQFF. The rearrangement joins TRBV2 to TRBJ2-1; 8 positions match TRBD2. The V gene end was trimmed by 6 bases and the J gene end by 9 bases; junction bases not matched to a gene: 7. In germline, CDR1 is SNHLY, CDR2 FYNNEI. This CDR3 spans 13 amino acids.

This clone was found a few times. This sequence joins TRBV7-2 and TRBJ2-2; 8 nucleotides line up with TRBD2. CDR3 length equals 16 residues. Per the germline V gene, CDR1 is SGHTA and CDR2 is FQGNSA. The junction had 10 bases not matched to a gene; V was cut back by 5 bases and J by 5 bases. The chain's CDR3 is CASSTRTSPLTGELFF. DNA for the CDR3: TGTGCCAGCAGCACCCGGACTAGCCCCCTAACCGGGGAGCTGTTTTTT. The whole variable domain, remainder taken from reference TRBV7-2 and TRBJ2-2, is GAGVSQSPSNKVTEKGKDVELRCDPISGHTALYWYRQSLGQGLEFLIYFQGNSAPDKSGLPSDRFSAERTGGSVSTLTIQRTQQEDSAVYLCASSTRTSPLTGELFFGEGSRLTVL.

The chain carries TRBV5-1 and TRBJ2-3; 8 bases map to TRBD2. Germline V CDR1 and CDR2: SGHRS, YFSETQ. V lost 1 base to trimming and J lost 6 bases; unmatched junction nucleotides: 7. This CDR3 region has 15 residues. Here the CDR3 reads CASSLSGGLLDTQYF. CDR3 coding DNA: TGCGCCAGCAGCTTGAGCGGGGGACTTTTGGATACGCAGTATTTT.